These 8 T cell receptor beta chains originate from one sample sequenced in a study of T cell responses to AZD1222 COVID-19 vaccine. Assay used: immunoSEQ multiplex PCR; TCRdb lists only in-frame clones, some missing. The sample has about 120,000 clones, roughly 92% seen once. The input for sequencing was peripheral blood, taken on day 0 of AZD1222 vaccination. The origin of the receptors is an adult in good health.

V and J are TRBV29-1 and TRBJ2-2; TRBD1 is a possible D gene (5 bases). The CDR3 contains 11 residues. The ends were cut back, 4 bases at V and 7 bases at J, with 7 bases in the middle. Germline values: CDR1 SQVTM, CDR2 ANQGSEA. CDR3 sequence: CSVGQRGELFF. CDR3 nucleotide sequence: TGCAGCGTTGGACAGCGCGGGGAGCTGTTTTTT.

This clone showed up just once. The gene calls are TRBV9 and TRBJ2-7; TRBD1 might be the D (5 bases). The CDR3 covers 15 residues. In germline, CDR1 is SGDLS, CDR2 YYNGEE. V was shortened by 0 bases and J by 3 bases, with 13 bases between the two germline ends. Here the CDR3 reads CASSVGPSDSYEQYF. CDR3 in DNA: TGTGCCAGCAGCGTAGGCCCCAGTGACAGCTACGAGCAGTACTTC.

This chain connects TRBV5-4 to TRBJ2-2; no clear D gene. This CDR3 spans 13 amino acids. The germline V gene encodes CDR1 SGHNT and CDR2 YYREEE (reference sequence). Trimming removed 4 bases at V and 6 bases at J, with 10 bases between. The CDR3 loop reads CASSPWVAGELFF. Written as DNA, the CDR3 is TGTGCCAGCAGCCCCTGGGTAGCCGGGGAGCTGTTTTTT.

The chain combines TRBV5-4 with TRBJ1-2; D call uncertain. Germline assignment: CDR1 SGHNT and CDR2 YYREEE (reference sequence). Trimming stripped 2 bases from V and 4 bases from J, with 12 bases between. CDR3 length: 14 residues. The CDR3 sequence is CASSLDTQVYGYTF. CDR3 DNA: TGTGCCAGCAGCTTAGACACGCAGGTCTATGGCTACACCTTC.

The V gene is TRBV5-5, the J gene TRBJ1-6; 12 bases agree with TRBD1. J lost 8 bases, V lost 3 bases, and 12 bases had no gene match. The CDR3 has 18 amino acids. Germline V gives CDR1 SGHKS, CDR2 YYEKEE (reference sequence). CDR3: CASSWNPGQGATDSPLHF. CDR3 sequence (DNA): TGTGCCAGCAGCTGGAACCCGGGACAGGGGGCGACGGATTCACCCCTCCACTTT.

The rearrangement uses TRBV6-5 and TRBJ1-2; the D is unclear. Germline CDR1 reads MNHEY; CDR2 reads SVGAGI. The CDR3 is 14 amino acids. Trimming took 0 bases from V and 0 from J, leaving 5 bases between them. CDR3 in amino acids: CASSYSRANYGYTF. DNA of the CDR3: TGTGCCAGCAGTTACTCAAGGGCTAACTATGGCTACACCTTC.

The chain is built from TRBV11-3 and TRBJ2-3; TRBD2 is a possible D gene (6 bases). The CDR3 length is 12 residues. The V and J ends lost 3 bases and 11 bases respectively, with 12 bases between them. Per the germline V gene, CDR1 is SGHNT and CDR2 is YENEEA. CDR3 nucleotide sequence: TGTGCCAGCAGCTTGGAGGGAGGAAGGCAGTATTTT. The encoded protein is CASSLEGGRQYF.

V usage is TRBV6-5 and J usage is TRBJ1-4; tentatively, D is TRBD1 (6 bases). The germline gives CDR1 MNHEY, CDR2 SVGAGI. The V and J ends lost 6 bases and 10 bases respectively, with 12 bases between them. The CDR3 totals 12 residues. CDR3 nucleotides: TGTGCCAGCAGACAGGGTCTAGGAAAACTGTTTTTT. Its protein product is CASRQGLGKLFF.